Sequencing of this T cell receptor beta chain was carried out in a study of PD-1 blockade in classical Hodgkin lymphoma. The time point: newly diagnosed, previously untreated cHL patient sample. Repertoires were generated with immunoSEQ multiplex PCR, while TCRdb's copy carries only in-frame clones and drops some. The repertoire holds more than 15,000 clones, 87% seen once, with 3.9% in the top ten. The CDR3 length is 17 residues. V was cut by 4 bases and J by 4 bases, with 23 bases left in between. Germline CDR1 is MDHEN and CDR2 is SYDVKM. Study findings and constraints: The study reported lower baseline TCR diversity in newly diagnosed patients than in healthy donors.

On this clone itself: Its antigen is not identified.

The sequence was obtained from a human donor with classical Hodgkin lymphoma. V gene TRBV28 combines with J gene TRBJ2-7; tentative D call: TRBD1 (5 bases). The sample consisted of peripheral blood mononuclear cells (PBMCs). CDR3 region: CASSSPPPDTHFYEQYF. DNA for the CDR3: TGTGCCAGCAGTTCCCCCCCACCGGACACCCACTTTTACGAGCAGTACTTC.